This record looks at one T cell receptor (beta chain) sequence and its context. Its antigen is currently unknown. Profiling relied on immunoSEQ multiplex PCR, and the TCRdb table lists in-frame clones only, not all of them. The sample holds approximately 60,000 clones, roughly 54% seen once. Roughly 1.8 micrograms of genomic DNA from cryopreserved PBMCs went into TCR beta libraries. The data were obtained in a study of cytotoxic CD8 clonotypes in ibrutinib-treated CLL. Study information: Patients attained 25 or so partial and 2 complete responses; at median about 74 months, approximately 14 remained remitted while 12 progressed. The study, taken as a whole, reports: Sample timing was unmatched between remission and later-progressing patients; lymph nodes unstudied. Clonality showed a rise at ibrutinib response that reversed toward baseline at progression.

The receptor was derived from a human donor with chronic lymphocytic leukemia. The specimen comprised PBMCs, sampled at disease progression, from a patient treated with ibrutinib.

The CDR3 reads CAIRGTDTQYF. The DNA for the CDR3 is TGTGCCATCAGGGGGACAGATACGCAGTATTTT. The V gene is TRBV10-3, the J gene TRBJ2-3; D gene uncertain. CDR1 and CDR2 (germline): ENHRY, SYGVKD. CDR3 length equals 11 residues. With 6 bases removed from V and 3 bases from J, the gap between germline ends came to 4 bases.